The 5 T cell receptor beta chains given below trace back to one sample, sequenced in a study of shared clonotypes between healthy human individuals. TCRdb's table, derived via immunoSEQ multiplex PCR, lists solely in-frame clones and lacks some. The repertoire holds about 490,000 clones, with less than 80% as singletons. Sample: PBMCs. The receptors originated from a woman in her thirties or forties in good health. Some clones in this sample may be carry-over from other donors' samples.

V is TRBV19 and J is TRBJ2-7, with D perhaps TRBD1 or TRBD2 (5 bases each). V dropped 7 bases and J dropped 2 bases, with 12 bases sitting between them. This CDR3 comprises 13 residues. CDR1 LNHDA and CDR2 SQIVND come from the germline V gene (reference sequence). The CDR3 DNA follows: TGTGCCAGTAACCGGGACGGAGCCTACGAGCAGTACTTC. Translation: CASNRDGAYEQYF. The whole variable domain, remainder taken from reference TRBV19 and TRBJ2-7, is DGGITQSPKYLFRKEGQNVTLSCEQNLNHDAMYWYRQDPGQGLRLIYYSQIVNDFQKGDIAEGYSVSREKKESFPLTVTSAQKNPTAFYLCASNRDGAYEQYFGPGTRLTVT.

V and J are TRBV10-3 and TRBJ2-2; 7 nucleotides agree with TRBD2. This CDR3 is 13 amino acids long. The germline V gene encodes CDR1 ENHRY and CDR2 SYGVKD. V shed 6 bases, J shed 4 bases, and the junction held 2 bases outside the gene matches. The CDR3 protein is CAIRAGSTGELFF. CDR3 DNA: TGTGCCATCAGAGCGGGGAGCACCGGGGAGCTGTTTTTT.

The V call is TRBV11-2, the J call TRBJ2-6, with 11 bases that match TRBD2. The length of the CDR3 is 19 residues. Germline trimming cut 1 base from V and 4 bases from J; bases unmatched to any gene: 9. Germline V gene sequence: CDR1 SGHAT, CDR2 FQNNGV. The CDR3 DNA follows: TGTGCCAGCAGCTTAGCCCCACTAGCGGGAGAGGAGGGGGCCAACGTCCTGACTTTC. Its translation is CASSLAPLAGEEGANVLTF.

The chain couples TRBV11-2 to TRBJ2-3; D gene unclear. Germline CDR1 SGHAT, CDR2 FQNNGV. The CDR3 spans 13 residues. V was cut by 1 base and J by 1 base, with 3 bases left in between. The CDR3 nucleotides are TGTGCCAGCAGCTTAGGTCGCACAGATACGCAGTATTTT. Amino acids: CASSLGRTDTQYF.

V usage is TRBV7-2 and J usage is TRBJ1-1, with no clear D. Germline lookup yields CDR1 SGHTA and CDR2 FQGNSA. This CDR3 region has 14 residues. V was pared by 1 base and J by 1 base, with 7 bases between. CDR3 loop: CASSLGAANTEAFF. The CDR3 DNA sequence: TGTGCCAGCAGCTTAGGAGCCGCGAACACTGAAGCTTTCTTT. The whole variable domain, remainder taken from reference TRBV7-2 and TRBJ1-1, is GAGVSQSPSNKVTEKGKDVELRCDPISGHTALYWYRQSLGQGLEFLIYFQGNSAPDKSGLPSDRFSAERTGGSVSTLTIQRTQQEDSAVYLCASSLGAANTEAFFGQGTRLTVV.